The next 29 T cell receptor beta chains were all read from a single sample in a study of blood T cell repertoires in COVID-19. The method was immunoSEQ multiplex PCR; TCRdb's version includes in-frame clones alone and lacks a portion of them. The sample lists some 400,000 clones, just under 90% seen once, with around 1.7% in the top ten. Sequencing used PBMCs or T cells enriched from blood (not recorded which). The receptors stem from a woman in her twenties or thirties who had recovered from COVID-19.

The V gene is TRBV5-1, the J gene TRBJ1-1, with D tentatively TRBD1 (5 bases). Germline lookup yields CDR1 SGHRS and CDR2 YFSETQ. V was cut by 2 bases and J by 6 bases, with 11 bases left in between. The CDR3 has 13 amino acids. CDR3 in amino acids: CASSFGGISEAFF. In nucleotides, the CDR3 is TGCGCCAGCAGCTTTGGGGGGATCTCTGAAGCTTTCTTT.

This sequence joins TRBV27 and TRBJ2-7, with no clear D. This CDR3 is 16 amino acids long. Per germline, CDR1 MNHEY and CDR2 SMNVEV (reference sequence). Trimming stripped 5 bases from V and 6 bases from J, with 23 bases between. The CDR3, as DNA: TGTGCCAGCAGTCCTTCGGTCCTCTCCCTCGCTGGCGAGCAGTACTTC. It encodes CASSPSVLSLAGEQYF.

The V call is TRBV6-1, the J call TRBJ2-3; D ambiguous. This CDR3 has 17 amino acids. CDR1 MNHNS and CDR2 SASEGT come from the germline V gene. The germline V and J ends were trimmed by 0 bases and 1 base, with 14 bases remaining between them. This chain's CDR3 is CASSEARPSRGTDTQYF. CDR3 DNA: TGTGCCAGCAGTGAAGCGCGCCCTAGTCGGGGCACAGATACGCAGTATTTT.

The chain uses TRBV15 and TRBJ2-5, with D perhaps TRBD2 (5 bases). This CDR3 is built from 15 residues. V lost 1 base and J 0 bases, leaving 9 bases between the germline ends. Germline assignment: CDR1 LNHNV and CDR2 YYDKDF (reference sequence). CDR3 protein: CATSRVWGDQETQYF. The CDR3 nucleotides are TGTGCCACCAGCAGAGTGTGGGGAGACCAAGAGACCCAGTACTTC.

This chain connects TRBV27 to TRBJ2-7, with D tentatively TRBD1 (6 bases). The CDR3 totals 15 residues. V dropped 5 bases and J dropped 4 bases, with 18 bases sitting between them. Per the germline V gene, CDR1 is MNHEY and CDR2 is SMNVEV (reference sequence). As DNA, the CDR3 is TGTGCCAGCAGTCAAGGGGGTTTTATGGGTTACGAGCAGTACTTC. This gives the protein CASSQGGFMGYEQYF.

V and J are TRBV19 and TRBJ1-4, with D hard to call. Between the trimmed V and J ends, which lost 4 bases and 3 bases, there was a span of 9 bases. The CDR3 length is 14 residues. Germline V gives CDR1 LNHDA, CDR2 SQIVND (reference sequence). The CDR3 DNA is TGTGCCAGTAGTACCAGGTTCCCTAATGAAAAACTGTTTTTT. This codes for CASSTRFPNEKLFF.

This chain links TRBV4-1 with TRBJ2-3; 9 bases align to TRBD1. The V segment lost 1 base and the J segment 4 bases; nucleotides outside the gene matches: 6. Germline V gene data show CDR1 as MGHRA and CDR2 as YSYEKL. The CDR3 contains 16 residues. The CDR3 DNA reads TGCGCCAGCAGCCAAGGGACAGGGGAGAGCCCAGATACGCAGTATTTT. This gives the protein CASSQGTGESPDTQYF.

The rearrangement uses TRBV9 and TRBJ2-2, with 9 bases identical to TRBD2. After removal of 0 bases from V and 4 bases from J, the junction contained 4 bases not matched to a gene. Germline loops: CDR1 SGDLS, CDR2 YYNGEE. The CDR3 sequence is 16 residues long. As DNA, the CDR3 is TGTGCCAGCAGCGTAGTAGCGGGAGTCTCCACCGGGGAGCTGTTTTTT. Translated, it gives CASSVVAGVSTGELFF.

The chain is built from TRBV6-5 and TRBJ2-5; 8 nucleotides line up with TRBD1. With V trimmed by 4 bases and J by 5 bases, 6 bases remained unmatched. Germline V lookup: CDR1 MNHEY, CDR2 SVGAGI. CDR3 length: 14 residues. CDR3: CASSSSTGAETQYF. As DNA, the CDR3 is TGTGCCAGCAGTTCCTCGACAGGGGCTGAGACCCAGTACTTC.

The chain joins TRBV15 to TRBJ2-3; 8 bases map to TRBD2. V lost 9 bases, J lost 4 bases, and 9 bases stayed unmatched. Germline CDR1 LNHNV, CDR2 YYDKDF (reference sequence). The CDR3 is made up of 14 amino acids. CDR3 DNA sequence: TGTGCCACAGGAACCGGGACTAGTTCAGATACGCAGTATTTT. Its translation is CATGTGTSSDTQYF.

This clone was seen a handful of times. The chain joins TRBV4-1 to TRBJ1-1; D unresolved. The CDR3 spans 13 residues. CDR1 and CDR2 (germline): MGHRA, YSYEKL. The V end lost 5 bases, the J end lost 4 bases, and 11 bases lay between the germline ends. The CDR3 spells CASSIPGRTEAFF. The CDR3 nucleotides are TGCGCCAGCAGCATCCCGGGTCGCACTGAAGCTTTCTTT.

The chain uses TRBV5-4 and TRBJ2-2; TRBD1 aligns across 8 bases. The trim removed 0 bases at V and 5 bases at J, leaving 6 bases unmatched. In germline, CDR1 is SGHNT, CDR2 YYREEE (reference sequence). The CDR3 sequence is 16 residues long. The DNA of the CDR3 is TGTGCCAGCAGCTTGGATGGGACAGGTGGGACCGGGGAGCTGTTTTTT. Translating it yields CASSLDGTGGTGELFF.

V gene TRBV11-2 combines with J gene TRBJ1-1, with 7 bases that match TRBD1. V was pared by 0 bases and J by 5 bases, with 6 bases of the junction left unmatched. Germline CDR1 reads SGHAT; CDR2 reads FQNNGV. The CDR3 covers 15 residues. The DNA of the CDR3 is TGTGCCAGCAGCTTAGATCCAGGGGGTCGGACTGAAGCTTTCTTT. Translated, it gives CASSLDPGGRTEAFF. The entire variable domain, with the rest obtained from reference TRBV11-2 and TRBJ1-1, is as follows: EAGVAQSPRYKIIEKRQSVAFWCNPISGHATLYWYQQILGQGPKLLIQFQNNGVVDDSQLPKDRFSAERLKGVDSTLKIQPAKLEDSAVYLCASSLDPGGRTEAFFGQGTRLTVV.

Note on this clone: The sample carries other DNA sequences with the same CDR3. The rearrangement joins TRBV27 to TRBJ1-2; D remains unclear. Trimming took 3 bases from V and 2 from J, leaving 7 bases between them. CDR3 length: 13 amino acids. Germline assignment: CDR1 MNHEY and CDR2 SMNVEV (reference sequence). CDR3 residues: CASSFGRNYGYTF. The CDR3 nucleotides read TGTGCCAGCAGTTTCGGCAGGAACTATGGCTACACCTTC.

J is TRBJ2-2 and V is TRBV6-1, with 11 bases lining up with TRBD2. Per the germline V gene, CDR1 is MNHNS and CDR2 is SASEGT. V gave up 3 bases and J gave up 3 bases; unmatched junction bases: 15. This CDR3 region has 20 residues. The chain's CDR3 is CASSDIWGLADWPDTGELFF. The CDR3 nucleotides read TGTGCCAGCAGTGACATCTGGGGACTAGCGGACTGGCCCGACACCGGGGAGCTGTTTTTT.

The J gene is TRBJ1-1, the V gene TRBV7-9, with a tentative D call TRBD1 (5 bases). The CDR3 covers 14 residues. The germline gives CDR1 SEHNR, CDR2 FQNEAQ (reference sequence). The V end was cut by 1 base, the J end by 4 bases, with 10 bases between. CDR3 loop: CASSLVRGSTEAFF. DNA of the CDR3: TGTGCCAGCAGCTTAGTAAGGGGCTCCACTGAAGCTTTCTTT.

The chain uses TRBV5-1 and TRBJ2-7; a possible D gene is TRBD1 (6 bases). CDR3 length: 15 residues. CDR1 SGHRS and CDR2 YFSETQ come from the germline V gene. Deletions cut 4 bases from V and 0 bases from J, with 14 bases between. The chain's CDR3 is CASSPRDTPSYEQYF. As DNA, the CDR3 is TGCGCCAGCAGCCCCCGGGACACTCCCTCCTACGAGCAGTACTTC.

This chain connects TRBV9 to TRBJ2-3; 9 bases are shared with TRBD2. The CDR3 covers 15 residues. Germline CDR1 SGDLS, CDR2 YYNGEE. V was pared by 4 bases and J by 2 bases, with 5 bases of the junction left unmatched. The CDR3 sequence: CASSSLAGATDTQYF. As DNA, the CDR3 is TGTGCCAGCAGCTCGTTAGCGGGGGCCACAGATACGCAGTATTTT. The variable domain in full, with the rest retrieved from reference TRBV9 and TRBJ2-3, is DSGVTQTPKHLITATGQRVTLRCSPRSGDLSVYWYQQSLDQGLQFLIQYYNGEERAKGNILERFSAQQFPDLHSELNLSSLELGDSALYFCASSSLAGATDTQYFGPGTRLTVL.

The rearrangement links TRBV7-2 to TRBJ1-4, with D perhaps matching TRBD1 (6 bases). CDR1 is SGHTA and CDR2 is FQGNSA in the germline V gene. V was cut by 0 bases and J by 4 bases, with 15 bases left in between. The CDR3 extends over 17 amino acids. The CDR3 region has the DNA TGTGCCAGCAGCTTAGCGTTAGGACAGACTTTTAATGAAAAACTGTTTTTT. Translation gives CASSLALGQTFNEKLFF.

The chain couples TRBV19 to TRBJ1-4; possible D gene TRBD1, 5 bases. CDR3 length: 15 amino acids. Trimming removed 6 bases at V and 2 bases at J, with 13 bases between. In germline, CDR1 is LNHDA, CDR2 SQIVND (reference sequence). This CDR3 is CASRSLGPTNEKLFF. CDR3 DNA: TGTGCCAGTAGATCCTTGGGGCCGACTAATGAAAAACTGTTTTTT.

Comment on this clone: The same CDR3 can be traced to other DNA sequences in this sample. This chain connects TRBV30 to TRBJ1-2; TRBD1 might be the D (6 bases). Trimming shortened V by 1 base and J by 7 bases, and 7 bases separated the two germline ends. Germline CDR1 reads GTSNPN; CDR2 reads SVGIG (reference sequence). The CDR3 spans 11 residues. CDR3 bases: TGTGCCTGGAGTGGAGGGGGTGGCTACACCTTC. This encodes CAWSGGGGYTF.

The V and J genes are TRBV28 and TRBJ1-2; no firm D call. Germline V CDR1 and CDR2: MDHEN, SYDVKM. V was cut by 6 bases and J by 8 bases, with 19 bases left in between. The CDR3 extends over 14 amino acids. CDR3 amino acids: CASRTPSGDRGYTF. CDR3 DNA sequence: TGTGCCAGCAGAACCCCCTCCGGGGATAGGGGCTACACCTTC.

The V call is TRBV5-4, the J call TRBJ2-6; tentatively, D is TRBD2 (5 bases). The V gene's germline CDR1 is SGHNT and CDR2 YYREEE (reference sequence). This CDR3 has 17 amino acids. Trimming stripped 0 bases from V and 0 bases from J, with 10 bases between. CDR3 residues: CASSLVGLGSGANVLTF. In nucleotides, the CDR3 is TGTGCCAGCAGCTTGGTCGGACTCGGCTCTGGGGCCAACGTCCTGACTTTC.

In nucleotides, the CDR3 is TGTGCCAGCAGCTATGGAGGAACTAGCAACTACGAGCAGTACTTC. Protein: CASSYGGTSNYEQYF. The chain uses TRBV6-5 and TRBJ2-7; D might be TRBD2 (6 bases). CDR3 length equals 15 residues. Germline-derived CDR1 and CDR2 are MNHEY and SVGAGI. Trimming removed 6 bases at V and 3 bases at J, with 18 bases between.

V gene TRBV28 combines with J gene TRBJ2-5; D uncertain. This CDR3 spans 12 amino acids. CDR1 is MDHEN, CDR2 SYDVKM, per germline. The V and J ends lost 4 bases and 4 bases respectively, with 7 bases between them. CDR3 sequence reads: CASSSVLETQYF. CDR3 sequence (DNA): TGTGCCAGCAGTTCGGTACTAGAGACCCAGTACTTC.

This sequence joins TRBV6-5 and TRBJ1-4; D is unclear. This CDR3 region has 15 residues. Germline lookup yields CDR1 MNHEY and CDR2 SVGAGI. Trimming stripped 0 bases from V and 3 bases from J, with 8 bases between. The CDR3 loop reads CASSYSRRANEKLFF. The CDR3 bases are TGTGCCAGCAGTTACTCGCGAAGAGCTAATGAAAAACTGTTTTTT.

This clone came up once. V usage is TRBV27 and J usage is TRBJ2-1; TRBD1 matches at 9 bases. This CDR3 contains 15 residues. The V segment lost 4 bases and the J segment 3 bases; nucleotides outside the gene matches: 4. The V gene's germline CDR1 is MNHEY and CDR2 SMNVEV (reference sequence). CDR3 nucleotide sequence: TGTGCCAGCAGTTCTGGGACAGGGAACTACAATGAGCAGTTCTTC. It codes for CASSSGTGNYNEQFF.

The chain joins TRBV9 to TRBJ1-5, with a tentative D call TRBD1 (6 bases). Trimming left V 3 bases short and J 10 bases short, with 17 bases between. The CDR3 length is 14 residues. The germline V gene has CDR1 SGDLS and CDR2 YYNGEE. CDR3 sequence: CASSATDRPLPQHF. The DNA of the CDR3 is TGTGCCAGCAGCGCCACGGACAGACCTCTACCCCAGCATTTT.

J is TRBJ1-2 and V is TRBV5-1, with D tentatively TRBD1 (5 bases). V lost 4 bases to trimming and J lost 1 base, with 11 bases between them. The CDR3 has 14 amino acids. In germline, CDR1 is SGHRS, CDR2 YFSETQ. CDR3 bases: TGCGCCAGCAGCCCCGACAGCCTTAACTATGGCTACACCTTC. Amino acid sequence: CASSPDSLNYGYTF.